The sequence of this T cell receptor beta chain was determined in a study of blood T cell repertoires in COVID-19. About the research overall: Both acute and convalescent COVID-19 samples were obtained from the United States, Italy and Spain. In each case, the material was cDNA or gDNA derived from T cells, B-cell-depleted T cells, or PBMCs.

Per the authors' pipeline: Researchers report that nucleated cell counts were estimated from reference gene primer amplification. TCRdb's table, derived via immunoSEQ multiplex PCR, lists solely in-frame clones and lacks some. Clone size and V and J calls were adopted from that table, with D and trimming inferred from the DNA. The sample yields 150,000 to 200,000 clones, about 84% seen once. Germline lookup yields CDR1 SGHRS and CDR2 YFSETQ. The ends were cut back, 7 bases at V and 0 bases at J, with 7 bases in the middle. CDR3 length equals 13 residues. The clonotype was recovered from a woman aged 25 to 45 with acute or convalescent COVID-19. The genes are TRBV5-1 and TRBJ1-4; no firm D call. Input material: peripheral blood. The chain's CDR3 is CASSPATNEKLFF. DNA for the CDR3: TGCGCCAGCTCCCCCGCAACTAATGAAAAACTGTTTTTT.